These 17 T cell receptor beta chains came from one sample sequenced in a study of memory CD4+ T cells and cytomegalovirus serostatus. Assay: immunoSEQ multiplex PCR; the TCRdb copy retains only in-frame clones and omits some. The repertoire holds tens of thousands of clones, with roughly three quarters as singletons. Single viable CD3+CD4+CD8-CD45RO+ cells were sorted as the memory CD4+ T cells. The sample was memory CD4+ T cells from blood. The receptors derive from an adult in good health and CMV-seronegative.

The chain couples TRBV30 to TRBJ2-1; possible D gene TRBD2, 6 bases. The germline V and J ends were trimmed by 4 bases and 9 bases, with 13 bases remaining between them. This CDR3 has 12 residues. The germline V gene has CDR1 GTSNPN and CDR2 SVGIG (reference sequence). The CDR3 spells CAWNLRGGEQFF. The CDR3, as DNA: TGTGCCTGGAACCTTAGGGGAGGTGAGCAGTTCTTC.

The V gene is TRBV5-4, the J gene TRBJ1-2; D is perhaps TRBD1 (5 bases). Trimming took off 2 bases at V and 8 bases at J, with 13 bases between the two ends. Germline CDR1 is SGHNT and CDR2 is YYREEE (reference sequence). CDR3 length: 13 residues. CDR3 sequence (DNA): TGTGCCAGCAGCTTAGACAGCAATTTAGGCTACACCTTC. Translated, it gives CASSLDSNLGYTF.

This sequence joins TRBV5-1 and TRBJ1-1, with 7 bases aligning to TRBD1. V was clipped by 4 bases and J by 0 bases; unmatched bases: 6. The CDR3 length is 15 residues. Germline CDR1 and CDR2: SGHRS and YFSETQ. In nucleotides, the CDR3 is TGCGCCAGCAGCCCATGGACAGGACTGAACACTGAAGCTTTCTTT. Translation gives CASSPWTGLNTEAFF.

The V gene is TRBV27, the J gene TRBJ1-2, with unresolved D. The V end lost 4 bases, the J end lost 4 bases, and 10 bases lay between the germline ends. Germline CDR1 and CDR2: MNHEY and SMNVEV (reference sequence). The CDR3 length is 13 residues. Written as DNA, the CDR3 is TGTGCCAGCAGTTCTGGGCCGATCTATGGCTACACCTTC. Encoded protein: CASSSGPIYGYTF.

DNA for the CDR3: TGTGCCATGGGGGGGGGCCACTATGGCTACACCTTC. The encoded protein is CAMGGGHYGYTF. This chain links TRBV2 with TRBJ1-2; D possibly corresponds to TRBD1 (6 bases). The CDR3 is made up of 12 amino acids. Germline V gene sequence: CDR1 SNHLY, CDR2 FYNNEI. V was trimmed by 10 bases and J by 3 bases, leaving 12 bases between them.

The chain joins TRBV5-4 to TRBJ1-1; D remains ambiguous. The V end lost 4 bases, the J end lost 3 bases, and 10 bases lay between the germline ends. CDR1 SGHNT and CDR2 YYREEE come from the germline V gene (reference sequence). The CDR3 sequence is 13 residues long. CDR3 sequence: CASSTDRYTEAFF. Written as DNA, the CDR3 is TGTGCCAGCAGCACGGACCGATACACTGAAGCTTTCTTT. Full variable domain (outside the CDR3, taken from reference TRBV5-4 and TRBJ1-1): ETGVTQSPTHLIKTRGQQVTLRCSSQSGHNTVSWYQQALGQGPQFIFQYYREEENGRGNFPPRFSGLQFPNYSSELNVNALELDDSALYLCASSTDRYTEAFFGQGTRLTVV.

CDR3 coding DNA: TGCGCCAGCAGCCAACCGAGGACCTCCTATACCCCCTACGAGCAGTACTTC. This gives the protein CASSQPRTSYTPYEQYF. V usage is TRBV4-1 and J usage is TRBJ2-7; no clear D. The CDR3 is made up of 17 amino acids. Germline values: CDR1 MGHRA, CDR2 YSYEKL. Between the trimmed V and J ends, which lost 2 bases and 2 bases, there was a span of 19 bases.

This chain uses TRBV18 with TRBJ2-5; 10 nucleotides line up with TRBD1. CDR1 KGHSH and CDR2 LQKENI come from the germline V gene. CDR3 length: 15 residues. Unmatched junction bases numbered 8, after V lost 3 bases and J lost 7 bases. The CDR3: CASSPPGQGLGTQYF. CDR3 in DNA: TGTGCCAGCTCACCCCCGGGACAGGGGTTGGGGACCCAGTACTTC.

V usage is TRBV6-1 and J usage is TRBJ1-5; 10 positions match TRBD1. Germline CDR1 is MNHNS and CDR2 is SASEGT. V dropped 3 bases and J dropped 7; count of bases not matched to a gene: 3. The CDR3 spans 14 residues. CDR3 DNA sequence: TGTGCCAGCAGTGAGGGACAGGGGCAACAGCCCCAGCATTTT. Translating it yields CASSEGQGQQPQHF.

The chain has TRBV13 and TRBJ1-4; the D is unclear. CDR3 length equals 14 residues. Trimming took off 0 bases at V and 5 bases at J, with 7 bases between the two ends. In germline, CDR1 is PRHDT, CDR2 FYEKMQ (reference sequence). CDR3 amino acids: CASSLGQINEKLFF. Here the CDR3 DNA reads TGTGCCAGCAGCTTAGGGCAGATCAATGAAAAACTGTTTTTT.

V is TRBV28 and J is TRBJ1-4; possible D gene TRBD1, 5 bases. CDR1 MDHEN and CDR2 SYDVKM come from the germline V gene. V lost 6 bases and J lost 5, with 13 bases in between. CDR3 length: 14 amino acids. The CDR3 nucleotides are TGTGCCAGCAGACCGGGACTTGAGAATGAAAAACTGTTTTTT. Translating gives CASRPGLENEKLFF.

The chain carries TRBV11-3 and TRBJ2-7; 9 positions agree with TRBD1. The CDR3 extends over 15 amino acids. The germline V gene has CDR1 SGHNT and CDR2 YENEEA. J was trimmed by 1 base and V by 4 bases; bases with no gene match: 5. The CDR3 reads CASSSGQGQSYEQYF. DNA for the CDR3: TGTGCCAGCAGCTCCGGACAGGGGCAATCCTACGAGCAGTACTTC.

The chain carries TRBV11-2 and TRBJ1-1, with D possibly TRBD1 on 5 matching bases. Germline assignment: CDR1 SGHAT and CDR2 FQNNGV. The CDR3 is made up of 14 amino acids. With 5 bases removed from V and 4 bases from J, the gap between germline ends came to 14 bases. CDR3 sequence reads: CASSQEGLATEAFF. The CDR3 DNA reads TGTGCCAGCAGCCAAGAGGGGTTGGCCACTGAAGCTTTCTTT.

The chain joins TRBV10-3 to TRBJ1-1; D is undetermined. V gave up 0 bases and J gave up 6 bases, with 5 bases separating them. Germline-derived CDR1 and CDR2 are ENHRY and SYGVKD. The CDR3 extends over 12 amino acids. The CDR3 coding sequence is TGTGCCATCAGTGAGTCGACTTCTGAAGCTTTCTTT. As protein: CAISESTSEAFF.

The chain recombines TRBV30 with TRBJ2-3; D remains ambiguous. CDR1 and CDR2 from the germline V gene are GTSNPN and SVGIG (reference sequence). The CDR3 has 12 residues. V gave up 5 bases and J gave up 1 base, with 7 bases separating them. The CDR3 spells CAWDAGTDTQYF. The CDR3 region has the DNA TGTGCCTGGGATGCCGGCACAGATACGCAGTATTTT.

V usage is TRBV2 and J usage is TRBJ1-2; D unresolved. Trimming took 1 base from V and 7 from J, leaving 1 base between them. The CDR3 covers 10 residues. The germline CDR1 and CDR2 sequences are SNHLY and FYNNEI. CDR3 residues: CASSEGGYTF. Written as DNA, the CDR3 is TGTGCCAGCAGTGAAGGTGGCTACACCTTC. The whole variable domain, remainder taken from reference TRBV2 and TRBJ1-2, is EPEVTQTPSHQVTQMGQEVILRCVPISNHLYFYWYRQILGQKVEFLVSFYNNEISEKSEIFDDQFSVERPDGSNFTLKIRSTKLEDSAMYFCASSEGGYTFGSGTRLTVV.

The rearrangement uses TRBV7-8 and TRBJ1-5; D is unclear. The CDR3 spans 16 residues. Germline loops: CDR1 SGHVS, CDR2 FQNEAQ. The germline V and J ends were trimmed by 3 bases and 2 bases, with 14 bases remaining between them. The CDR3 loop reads CASSLAGSPRNQPQHF. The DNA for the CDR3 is TGTGCCAGCAGCTTGGCCGGCAGTCCACGCAATCAGCCCCAGCATTTT.